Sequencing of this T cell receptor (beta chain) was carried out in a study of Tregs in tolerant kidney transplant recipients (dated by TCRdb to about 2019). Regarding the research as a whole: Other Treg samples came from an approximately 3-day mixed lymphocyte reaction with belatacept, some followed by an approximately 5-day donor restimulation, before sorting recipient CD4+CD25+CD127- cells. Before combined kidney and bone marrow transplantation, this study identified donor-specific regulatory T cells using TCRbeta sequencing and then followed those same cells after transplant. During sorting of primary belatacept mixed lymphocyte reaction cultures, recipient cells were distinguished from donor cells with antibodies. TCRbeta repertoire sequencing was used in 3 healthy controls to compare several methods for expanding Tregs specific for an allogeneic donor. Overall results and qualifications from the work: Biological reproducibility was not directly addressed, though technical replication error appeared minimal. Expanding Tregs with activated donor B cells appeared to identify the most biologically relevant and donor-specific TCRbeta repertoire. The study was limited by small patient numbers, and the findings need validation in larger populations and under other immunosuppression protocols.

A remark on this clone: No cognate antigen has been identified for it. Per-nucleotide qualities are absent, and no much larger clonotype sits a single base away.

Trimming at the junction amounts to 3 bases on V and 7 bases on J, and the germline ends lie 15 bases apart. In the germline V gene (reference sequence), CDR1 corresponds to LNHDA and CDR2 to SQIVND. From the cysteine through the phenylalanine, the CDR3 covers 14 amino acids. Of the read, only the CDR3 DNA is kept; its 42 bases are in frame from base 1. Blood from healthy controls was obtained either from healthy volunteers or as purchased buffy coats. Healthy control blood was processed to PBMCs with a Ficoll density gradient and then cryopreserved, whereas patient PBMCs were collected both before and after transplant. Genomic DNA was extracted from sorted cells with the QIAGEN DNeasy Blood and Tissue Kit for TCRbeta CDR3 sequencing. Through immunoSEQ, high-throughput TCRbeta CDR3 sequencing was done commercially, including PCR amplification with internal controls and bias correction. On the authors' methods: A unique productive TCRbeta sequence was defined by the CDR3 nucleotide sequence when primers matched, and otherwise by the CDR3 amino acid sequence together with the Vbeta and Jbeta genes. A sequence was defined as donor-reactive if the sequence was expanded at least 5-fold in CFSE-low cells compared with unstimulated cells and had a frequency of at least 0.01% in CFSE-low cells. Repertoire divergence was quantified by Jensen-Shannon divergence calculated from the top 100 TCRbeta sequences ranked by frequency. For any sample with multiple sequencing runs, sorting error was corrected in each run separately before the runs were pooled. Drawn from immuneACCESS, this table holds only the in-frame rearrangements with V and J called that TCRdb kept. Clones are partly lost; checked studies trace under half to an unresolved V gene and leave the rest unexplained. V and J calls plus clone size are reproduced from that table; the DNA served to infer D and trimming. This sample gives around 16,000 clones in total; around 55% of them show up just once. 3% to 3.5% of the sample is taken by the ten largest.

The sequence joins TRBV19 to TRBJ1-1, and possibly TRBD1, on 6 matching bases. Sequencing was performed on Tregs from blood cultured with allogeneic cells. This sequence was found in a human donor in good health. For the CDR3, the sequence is CASSMPLQGFEAFF. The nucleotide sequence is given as TGTGCCAGTAGTATGCCACTACAGGGATTTGAAGCTTTCTTT.